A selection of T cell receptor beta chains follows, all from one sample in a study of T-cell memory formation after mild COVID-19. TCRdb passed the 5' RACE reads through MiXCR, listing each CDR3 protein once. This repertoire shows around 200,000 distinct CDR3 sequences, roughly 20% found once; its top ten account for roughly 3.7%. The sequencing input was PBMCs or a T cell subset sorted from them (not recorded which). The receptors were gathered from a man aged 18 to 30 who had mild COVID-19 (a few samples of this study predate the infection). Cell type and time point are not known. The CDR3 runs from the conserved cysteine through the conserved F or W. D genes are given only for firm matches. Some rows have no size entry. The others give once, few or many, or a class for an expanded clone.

CDR3: CASSYGQGFSNTIYF
DNA: TGTGCCAGCAGTTACGGGCAGGGCTTTTCAAACACCATATATTTT
J: TRBJ1-3
length: 15
size: few
V: TRBV6-5
D: .

CDR3: CASSQERRHGITEAFF
DNA: TGCGCCAGCAGCCAAGAAAGGCGACACGGGATTACTGAAGCTTTCTTT
J: TRBJ1-1
length: 16
size: .
V: TRBV4-1
D: .

CDR3: CASSPQGTYGYTF
DNA: TGTGCCAGCAGCCCACAGGGTACCTATGGCTACACCTTC
J: TRBJ1-2
length: 13
size: .
V: TRBV7-2
D: .

CDR3: CAITGTGPTGELFF
DNA: TGTGCCATCACCGGGACAGGGCCCACCGGGGAGCTGTTTTTT
J: TRBJ2-2
length: 14
size: .
V: TRBV10-3
D: TRBD1

CDR3: CASRLRQGVSYNEQFF
DNA: TGTGCCAGCAGGCTCAGACAGGGGGTATCGTACAATGAGCAGTTCTTC
J: TRBJ2-1
length: 16
size: .
V: TRBV4-2
D: TRBD1

CDR3: CASSVASGTSGGPRLYNEQFF
DNA: TGTGCCAGCAGCGTAGCATCCGGGACTAGCGGGGGGCCTCGACTTTACAATGAGCAGTTCTTC
J: TRBJ2-1
length: 21
size: .
V: TRBV9
D: TRBD2

CDR3: CASSYEWTVERRQYF
DNA: TGTGCCAGCAGTTACGAATGGACAGTCGAAAGAAGGCAGTACTTC
J: TRBJ2-5
length: 15
size: few
V: TRBV6-5
D: .

CDR3: CASLPGGTGSQGEQFF
DNA: TGTGCCAGCCTCCCCGGTGGGACAGGATCCCAGGGTGAGCAGTTCTTC
J: TRBJ2-1
length: 16
size: few
V: TRBV28
D: TRBD1

CDR3: CSANAGTGISYEQYF
DNA: TGCAGTGCTAACGCCGGGACAGGGATCTCCTACGAGCAGTACTTC
J: TRBJ2-7
length: 15
size: few
V: TRBV20-1
D: TRBD1

CDR3: CASSLELAGHNEQFF
DNA: TGTGCCAGCAGCTTGGAACTAGCGGGTCACAATGAGCAGTTCTTC
J: TRBJ2-1
length: 15
size: .
V: TRBV5-4
D: TRBD2

CDR3: CASSLLPDHSGANVLTF
DNA: TGTGCCAGCAGCTTATTGCCTGATCATTCTGGGGCCAACGTCCTGACTTTC
J: TRBJ2-6
length: 17
size: .
V: TRBV7-9
D: .

CDR3: CASSLAVGNEQFF
DNA: TGTGCTAGCAGCTTAGCCGTGGGGAATGAGCAGTTCTTC
J: TRBJ2-1
length: 13
size: .
V: TRBV7-7
D: .

CDR3: CASSLSVETQYF
DNA: TGTGCCAGCAGTTTATCGGTAGAGACCCAGTACTTC
J: TRBJ2-5
length: 12
size: .
V: TRBV12-3/TRBV12-4
D: .

CDR3: CASSRRGFAEAFF
DNA: TGTGCCAGCAGCAGAAGGGGTTTCGCTGAAGCTTTCTTT
J: TRBJ1-1
length: 13
size: .
V: TRBV21-1
D: .

CDR3: CSASQGGGFYGYTF
DNA: TGCAGTGCATCCCAGGGCGGGGGATTCTATGGCTACACCTTC
J: TRBJ1-2
length: 14
size: .
V: TRBV20-1
D: .

CDR3: CSAKRENTDTQYF
DNA: TGCAGTGCTAAAAGGGAGAACACAGATACGCAGTATTTT
J: TRBJ2-3
length: 13
size: few
V: TRBV20-1
D: .

CDR3: CSARGGGLFEKLFF
DNA: TGCAGTGCTAGAGGTGGGGGGCTCTTTGAAAAACTGTTTTTT
J: TRBJ1-4
length: 14
size: few
V: TRBV20-1
D: .

CDR3: CSARDAQGSGDTQYF
DNA: TGCAGTGCTAGAGACGCCCAGGGGTCCGGCGATACGCAGTATTTT
J: TRBJ2-3
length: 15
size: few
V: TRBV20-1
D: .

CDR3: CATMGEADTQYF
DNA: TGTGCCACCATGGGGGAGGCAGATACGCAGTATTTT
J: TRBJ2-3
length: 12
size: .
V: TRBV12-3/TRBV12-4
D: .

CDR3: CASSKSAAGNTIYF
DNA: TGTGCCAGCTCAAAGTCCGCGGCTGGAAACACCATATATTTT
J: TRBJ1-3
length: 14
size: .
V: TRBV18
D: .